This T cell receptor beta chain comes out of a study of cytomegalovirus exposure and HLA in healthy donors. TCRdb's copy holds only in-frame clones and misses some; the assay was immunoSEQ multiplex PCR. This sample has approximately 100,000 clones, with 85% to 95% found just once. These donors were members of the 120-subject validation cohort, a group separate from the roughly 670-subject first cohort. Points from the study as a whole: Rarity held for most TCR sequences, but there were some public TCRs that occurred in many donors. 164 TCR beta chains were listed as cytomegalovirus-associated.

On this clone itself: Its antigen is not known.

The germline V gene encodes CDR1 SGHDT and CDR2 YYEEEE. This CDR3 has 13 amino acids. Unmatched junction bases numbered 1, after V lost 4 bases and J lost 2 bases. This TCR was sampled from a woman aged 25 to 39 in good health and CMV-seropositive. The chain carries TRBV5-6 and TRBJ1-2; 8 bases are shared with TRBD1. Material for sequencing was PBMCs. CDR3 sequence (DNA): TGTGCCAGCAGCCGACAGGGGAACTATGGCTACACCTTC. Its protein is CASSRQGNYGYTF.